The next 20 T cell receptor beta chains were all read from a single sample in a study of OX40 agonist ivuxolimab in advanced cancers. Assay used: immunoSEQ multiplex PCR; TCRdb lists only in-frame clones, some missing. The table lists around 84,000 clones, around nine tenths of them singletons. Sequenced here: CD4+ or CD8+ T cells sorted from blood, sampled in a trial of the OX40 agonist ivuxolimab. The receptor source for this set is an adult with an advanced solid tumor such as melanoma, head and neck, liver or kidney cancer.

The rearrangement links TRBV7-9 to TRBJ2-5, with 11 positions matching TRBD1. The CDR3 covers 17 residues. Germline-derived CDR1 and CDR2 are SEHNR and FQNEAQ (reference sequence). With V trimmed by 5 bases and J by 5 bases, 13 bases remained unmatched. The CDR3 DNA reads TGTGCCAGCAGCCCCGGGACAGGGGGTTTCCAACGGGAGACCCAGTACTTC. As protein: CASSPGTGGFQRETQYF.

The J gene is TRBJ1-6, the V gene TRBV10-2; maybe TRBD1 (5 bases). Germline V gene data show CDR1 as WSHSY and CDR2 as SAAADI. Deletions cut 3 bases from V and 2 bases from J, with 11 bases between. The CDR3 has 16 amino acids. CDR3 nucleotides: TGCGCCAGCAGTGATGGACAATACACCTATAATTCACCCCTCCACTTT. This translates into CASSDGQYTYNSPLHF.

In its sample, this clone was seen a few times. The chain uses TRBV5-1 and TRBJ2-5, with a weak D call TRBD2 (6 bases). Germline CDR1 is SGHRS and CDR2 is YFSETQ. The CDR3 has 14 residues. Trimming took 3 bases from V and 5 from J, leaving 14 bases between them. The CDR3 nucleotides read TGCGCCAGCAGCTCCGGGACGGGGGAGGAGACCCAGTACTTC. It yields the protein CASSSGTGEETQYF.

The chain uses TRBV7-9 and TRBJ1-2, with a weak D call TRBD1 (5 bases). V dropped 5 bases and J dropped 6 bases, with 25 bases sitting between them. The germline V gene encodes CDR1 SEHNR and CDR2 FQNEAQ (reference sequence). This CDR3 has 17 residues. The DNA of the CDR3 is TGTGCCAGCAGCAATGAGATCCGGGTATTAAGGGGTCATGGCTACACCTTC. Its protein is CASSNEIRVLRGHGYTF.

The genes are TRBV19 and TRBJ1-1; TRBD1 might be the D (5 bases). The CDR3 extends over 12 amino acids. Trimming removed 4 bases at V and 11 bases at J, with 14 bases between. Germline V gives CDR1 LNHDA, CDR2 SQIVND (reference sequence). CDR3 DNA sequence: TGTGCCAGTAGTAACGTCGGGACGTCGGCTTTCTTT. Translated, it gives CASSNVGTSAFF.

V is TRBV2 and J is TRBJ2-2; D remains ambiguous. There are 15 residues in the CDR3. Trimming took 8 bases from V and 1 from J, leaving 14 bases between them. From germline, CDR1 is SNHLY and CDR2 FYNNEI. CDR3 bases: TGTGCCAGCGTCGGCCTGTGGCAGAACACCGGGGAGCTGTTTTTT. It translates to CASVGLWQNTGELFF.

The chain links TRBV30 to TRBJ2-7, with D possibly being TRBD2 (5 bases). Trimming took 2 bases from V and 0 from J, leaving 11 bases between them. Germline V CDR1 and CDR2: GTSNPN, SVGIG (reference sequence). The CDR3 spans 14 residues. CDR3 loop: CAWSTGKFSYEQYF. The DNA for the CDR3 is TGTGCCTGGAGTACCGGGAAATTCTCCTACGAGCAGTACTTC.

The gene calls are TRBV10-1 and TRBJ1-2; no firm D call. Germline CDR1 is WNHNN and CDR2 is SYGVQD (reference sequence). Trimming shortened V by 1 base and J by 1 base, and 10 bases separated the two germline ends. The CDR3 totals 15 residues. The chain's CDR3 is CASSELPGSNYGYTF. In DNA form, the CDR3 reads TGCGCCAGCAGTGAGTTACCCGGCAGTAACTATGGCTACACCTTC.

The chain has TRBV7-2 and TRBJ2-5; D is ambiguous. The J call may not be correct, given that the DNA end is closer to TRBJ2-7. The CDR3 is 14 amino acids. Germline V CDR1 and CDR2: SGHTA, FQGNSA. The CDR3 sequence is CASSLVGGNYEQYF. The CDR3 DNA reads TGTGCCAGCAGCTTAGTTGGCGGAAACTACGAGCAGTACTTC.

The V gene is TRBV5-1, the J gene TRBJ2-5; 7 nucleotides agree with TRBD2. The CDR3 covers 15 residues. Germline values: CDR1 SGHRS, CDR2 YFSETQ. V shed 4 bases and J 5 bases; nucleotides not matched to a gene: 11. This CDR3 is CASSRGAGAVETQYF. As DNA, the CDR3 is TGCGCCAGCAGCCGGGGTGCGGGAGCCGTGGAGACCCAGTACTTC.

The chain carries TRBV28 and TRBJ2-2; maybe TRBD1 (6 bases). This CDR3 is built from 14 residues. Trimming removed 4 bases from V and 5 bases from J, with 11 bases in between. Per the germline V gene, CDR1 is MDHEN and CDR2 is SYDVKM. The CDR3 loop is CASSYHRATGELFF. CDR3 sequence (DNA): TGTGCCAGCAGTTACCACAGGGCAACCGGGGAGCTGTTTTTT.

The chain recombines TRBV19 with TRBJ1-5; 11 bases match TRBD1. The V gene's germline CDR1 is LNHDA and CDR2 SQIVND (reference sequence). The CDR3 spans 17 residues. Trimming at V came to 6 bases and at J to 1 base, leaving 8 bases not matched to a gene. CDR3 sequence (DNA): TGTGCCAGTAGCTCAGGACAGGGGGCTGGGAGCAATCAGCCCCAGCATTTT. Translated: CASSSGQGAGSNQPQHF.

This clone was recorded only once. The V gene is TRBV11-3, the J gene TRBJ2-5; the D is unclear. There are 12 residues in the CDR3. Germline V CDR1 and CDR2: SGHNT, YENEEA. Trimming removed 5 bases from V and 0 bases from J, with 4 bases in between. CDR3 sequence: CASSPYQETQYF. The CDR3 region has the DNA TGTGCCAGCAGCCCCTACCAAGAGACCCAGTACTTC.

This clone appeared a few times. The CDR3 loop reads CASSLDYTQYF. The DNA of the CDR3 is TGTGCCAGCAGCTTAGATTATACGCAGTATTTT. The chain has TRBV7-6 and TRBJ2-3; no clear D. The V and J ends lost 1 base and 7 bases respectively, with 3 bases between them. Germline V gene lookup returns CDR1 SGHVS and CDR2 FNYEAQ. The CDR3 runs to 11 residues.

V usage is TRBV5-1 and J usage is TRBJ1-2, with 7 bases lining up with TRBD1. The length of the CDR3 is 16 residues. Germline trimming cut 4 bases from V and 5 bases from J; bases unmatched to any gene: 14. The germline CDR1 and CDR2 sequences are SGHRS and YFSETQ. CDR3 nucleotides: TGCGCCAGCAGCCCCGGGACAGTTGCTGGGGGATATGGCTACACCTTC. Protein sequence: CASSPGTVAGGYGYTF.

The V call is TRBV27, the J call TRBJ1-5, with 7 bases matching TRBD1. The V gene's germline CDR1 is MNHEY and CDR2 SMNVEV (reference sequence). This CDR3 has 15 residues. The trim removed 8 bases at V and 3 bases at J, leaving 10 bases unmatched. CDR3 sequence: CASSRMDRPNQPQHF. The CDR3 nucleotides read TGTGCCAGCTCTCGGATGGACAGGCCCAATCAGCCCCAGCATTTT.

This clone was counted only a few times. The chain links TRBV7-9 to TRBJ2-2; 8 nucleotides match TRBD2. Germline CDR1 reads SEHNR; CDR2 reads FQNEAQ (reference sequence). The CDR3 contains 16 residues. J lost 2 bases, V lost 4 bases, and 6 bases had no gene match. For the CDR3, the DNA is TGTGCCAGCAGCTCACCGGGACTAGGTAACACCGGGGAGCTGTTTTTT. Amino acids: CASSSPGLGNTGELFF.

The chain uses TRBV18 and TRBJ2-3, with 8 bases matching TRBD1. Germline assignment: CDR1 KGHSH and CDR2 LQKENI. Trimming removed 3 bases from V and 4 bases from J; junction bases left unmatched: 24. The length of the CDR3 is 21 residues. The CDR3 coding sequence is TGTGCCAGCTCACCCCCTAACCACCAAAAGTATATGGACAGGGCGGCAGATACGCAGTATTTT. Translated: CASSPPNHQKYMDRAADTQYF. Variable domain in full (rest from reference TRBV18 and TRBJ2-3): NAGVMQNPRHLVRRRGQEARLRCSPMKGHSHVYWYRQLPEEGLKFMVYLQKENIIDESGMPKERFSAEFPKEGPSILRIQQVVRGDSAAYFCASSPPNHQKYMDRAADTQYFGPGTRLTVL.

The rearrangement joins TRBV6-5 to TRBJ1-6; no clear D gene. V was cut by 0 bases and J by 10 bases, with 13 bases left in between. Per the germline V gene, CDR1 is MNHEY and CDR2 is SVGAGI. CDR3 length: 15 residues. CDR3 in amino acids: CASSYSTGWGSPLHF. DNA for the CDR3: TGTGCCAGCAGTTACTCCACGGGGTGGGGATCACCCCTCCACTTT.

This rearrangement joins TRBV25-1 to TRBJ1-2; 7 bases align to TRBD1. Germline V gene data show CDR1 as MGHDK and CDR2 as SYGVNS. The CDR3 is 13 residues long. J gave up 3 bases and V 4 bases, and 2 bases lay outside the gene matches. The CDR3 bases are TGTGCCAGCAGTGCACAGGGGCACTATGGCTACACCTTC. Translating it yields CASSAQGHYGYTF.